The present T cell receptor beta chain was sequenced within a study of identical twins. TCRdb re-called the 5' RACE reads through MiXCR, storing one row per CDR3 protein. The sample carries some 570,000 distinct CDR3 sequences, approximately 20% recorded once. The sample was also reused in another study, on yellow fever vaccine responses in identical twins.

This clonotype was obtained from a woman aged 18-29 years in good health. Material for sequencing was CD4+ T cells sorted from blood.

CDR3 DNA: TGCAGTGCTAGAGATCGAACTTCCTACAATGAGCAGTTCTTC. Translating gives CSARDRTSYNEQFF. The rearrangement uses TRBV20-1 and TRBJ2-1; D remains ambiguous. Looked up from germline, CDR1 is DFQATT and CDR2 is SNEGSKA (reference sequence). Trimming left V 0 bases short and J 1 base short, with 7 bases between. This CDR3 region has 14 residues.